This T cell receptor beta chain was identified in a study of CD8 T cells in Susac syndrome (dated by TCRdb to the late 2010s). As for the study more broadly: Repertoire sequencing was used to test whether CD8+ T cell activation and differentiation in Susac syndrome was antigen driven.

Remarks on this clonotype: Its cognate antigen has yet to be identified. Nothing much larger sits one base from this clone, and base qualities are not available.

RNA was extracted using the RNeasy kit, and roughly 0.45 to 1 microgram was reverse transcribed with random hexamers. The immunoSEQ multiplex PCR assay, covering 54 Vbeta and 13 Jbeta segments, was used to amplify TCR beta CDR3 regions. PCR amplification bias was corrected by using a synthetic template baseline for primer optimization and computational correction. The study's processing was this. Reads were annotated to V, D and J genes according to IMGT and were analyzed with immunoSEQ Analyzer, with only productive sequences retained. Clonality was calculated as one minus the Shannon entropy normalized by log2 of the number of productive unique sequences. For each patient and control, public and private clones were evaluated among the 100 most prevalent clones. A clone was defined as Susac-specific if it was absent from the healthy and MS cohorts, from some 1,100 published viral clones and from other ImmuneACCESS disease sequences. TCRdb handled the public reads itself, with Q25 trimming in fastp and clone calling in MiXCR, and kept productive beta chains. Identical CDR3 protein sequences are pooled into one entry, listed with their most common genes and DNA. TCRdb, not the original authors, processed these V and J calls. In all, the sample holds a few hundred thousand distinct CDR3 sequences, and 95% of those were seen once. The ten most abundant clones make up less than 0.095% of the sample.

Peripheral blood CD8+ and CD4+ T cells from healthy donors, Susac syndrome patients and multiple sclerosis patients were profiled using high-throughput TCR beta sequencing. The multiple sclerosis controls were treatment-naive patients whose relapsing-remitting disease, either stable or active, fulfilled the revised McDonald criteria. CD8+ TEMRA cells were enriched by FACS, while bulk CD8+ and CD4+ T cells were purified by magnetic negative isolation. Blood was drawn into EDTA tubes, processed within 24 hours, and PBMCs were isolated by density gradient centrifugation. PBMCs intended for TCR sequencing were cryopreserved in liquid nitrogen and were subsequently thawed in a 37 degrees C water bath. The sorted or isolated CD4+, CD8+ and CD8+ TEMRA cells reached a purity of at least 90%. Findings and caveats that apply to the study as a whole: The study acknowledged that relatively few individuals were included in the TCR sequencing and HLA analysis.

Measured from the cysteine to the phenylalanine, the CDR3 is 14 residues long. Left in the record is the CDR3 DNA by itself, 42 bases read in frame from the first base. V drops 0 bases and J drops 5 bases, leaving 11 bases in between. CDR1 and CDR2 are read off the germline V gene (reference sequence) as LNHNV and YYDKDF. The receptor comes from a human donor with multiple sclerosis. The sequenced sample consisted of CD4+ T cells from PBMCs. The chain uses TRBV15 and TRBJ2-7; TRBD1 is a possible D gene, resting on 5 matching bases. Here the CDR3 is given as CATSRDMQGHEQYF. The bases read TGTGCCACCAGCAGAGACATGCAGGGTCACGAGCAGTACTTC.